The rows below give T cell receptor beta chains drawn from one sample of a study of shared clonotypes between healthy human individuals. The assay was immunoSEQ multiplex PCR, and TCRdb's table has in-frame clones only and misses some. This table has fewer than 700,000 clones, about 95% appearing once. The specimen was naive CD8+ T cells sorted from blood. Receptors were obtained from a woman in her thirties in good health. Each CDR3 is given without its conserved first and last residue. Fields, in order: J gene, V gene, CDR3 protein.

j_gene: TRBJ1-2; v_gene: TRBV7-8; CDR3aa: ASSLAGRANYGYT
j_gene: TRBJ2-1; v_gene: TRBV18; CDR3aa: ASSRTGGRAYNEQF
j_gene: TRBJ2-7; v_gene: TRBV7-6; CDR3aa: ASSYGTSGPYEQY
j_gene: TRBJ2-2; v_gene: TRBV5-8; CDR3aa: ASSSLITPGELF
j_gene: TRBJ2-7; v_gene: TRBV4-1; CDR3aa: ASSQEGPGGRAYEQY
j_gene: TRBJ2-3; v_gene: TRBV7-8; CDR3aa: ASSSSGLAYGDTQY
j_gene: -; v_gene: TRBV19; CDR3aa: ASSLPGLPYEQY
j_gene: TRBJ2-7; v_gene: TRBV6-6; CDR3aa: ASGETVYEQY
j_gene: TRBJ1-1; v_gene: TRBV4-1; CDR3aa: ASSQGTVDGTEAF
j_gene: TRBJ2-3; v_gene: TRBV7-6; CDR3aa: ASSLAGGWDTQY
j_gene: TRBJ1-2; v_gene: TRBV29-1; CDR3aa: SAQDRPYGYT
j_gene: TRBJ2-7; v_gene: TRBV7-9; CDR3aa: ASSNQLADEQY
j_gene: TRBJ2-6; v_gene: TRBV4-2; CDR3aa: ASSQPGQAGANVLT
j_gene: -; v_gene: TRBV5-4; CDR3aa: ASSSSGRYEQY
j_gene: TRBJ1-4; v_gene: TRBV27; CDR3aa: ASKEVGQGYATNEKLF
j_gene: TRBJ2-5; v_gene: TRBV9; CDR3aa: ASSVEGLAGGPGETQY
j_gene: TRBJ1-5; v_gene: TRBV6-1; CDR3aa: ATLPPESPTQPQH
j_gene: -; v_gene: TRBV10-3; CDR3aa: AISGGGASYEQY
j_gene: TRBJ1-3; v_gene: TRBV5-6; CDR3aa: ASSWDGNTIY
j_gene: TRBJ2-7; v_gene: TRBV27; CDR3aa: ASSLSPGTGSYEQY
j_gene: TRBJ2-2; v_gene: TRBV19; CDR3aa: ASRPGTTTGELF
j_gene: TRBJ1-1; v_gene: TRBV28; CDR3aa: ASTGLLNTEAF